These 14 T cell receptor beta chains came from one sample sequenced in a study of blood T cell repertoires in COVID-19. Profiling relied on immunoSEQ multiplex PCR, and the TCRdb table lists in-frame clones only, not all of them. This sample carries about 200,000 clones, 84% of them seen once, and the ten largest clones take about 3.3%. The sample was PBMCs or T cells enriched from blood (not recorded which). Source of these receptors: a woman in her 30s who had been exposed to COVID-19.

The chain is built from TRBV12-5 and TRBJ1-3, with D possibly matching TRBD1 (6 bases). Per the germline V gene, CDR1 is LGHNT and CDR2 is FRNRAP. The V gene lost 2 bases and the J gene lost 4 bases, with 18 bases spanning the gap. This CDR3 is 17 amino acids long. The CDR3, as DNA: TGTGCTAGTGGTTTGTTCGGACAGACTTCTTCAGGAAACACCATATATTTT. Amino acids: CASGLFGQTSSGNTIYF.

This rearrangement joins TRBV11-2 to TRBJ2-3; 12 nucleotides line up with TRBD2. This CDR3 spans 15 amino acids. Trimming at V came to 2 bases and at J to 9 bases, leaving 6 bases not matched to a gene. Germline-derived CDR1 and CDR2 are SGHAT and FQNNGV. The CDR3 region has the DNA TGTGCCAGCAGCTTATGGACTAGCGGGGACGGGACGCAGTATTTT. Translated: CASSLWTSGDGTQYF. Looking up the rest from reference TRBV11-2 and TRBJ2-3 gives the full variable domain: EAGVAQSPRYKIIEKRQSVAFWCNPISGHATLYWYQQILGQGPKLLIQFQNNGVVDDSQLPKDRFSAERLKGVDSTLKIQPAKLEDSAVYLCASSLWTSGDGTQYFGPGTRLTVL.

Comments on this clone: The junction differs from germline at one of its ends, possibly a read error. The J gene is TRBJ1-4, the V gene TRBV5-1; maybe TRBD1 (5 bases). The CDR3 is made up of 14 amino acids. In germline, CDR1 is SGHRS, CDR2 YFSETQ. The CDR3 spells CASSLGLGDEKLFF. CDR3 in DNA: TGCGCCAGCAGTTTGGGGTTAGGGGATGAAAAACTGTTTTTT.

The genes are TRBV12-3 or TRBV12-4 and TRBJ1-2; D unclear. Trimming cost V 3 bases and J 1 base, with 6 bases left between them. This CDR3 is built from 13 residues. DNA for the CDR3: TGTGCCAGCAGTTTCTCAGATAACTATGGCTACACCTTC. This translates into CASSFSDNYGYTF.

V usage is TRBV19 and J usage is TRBJ1-5; 10 nucleotides line up with TRBD1. Germline-derived CDR1 and CDR2 are LNHDA and SQIVND (reference sequence). The CDR3 runs to 17 residues. Losses at the gene ends were 5 bases for V and 4 bases for J; bases not matched to a gene: 11. The CDR3 DNA sequence: TGTGCCAGTAGTCCCCAGAGGACAGGGGGGCTGAATCAGCCCCAGCATTTT. This encodes CASSPQRTGGLNQPQHF.

This chain links TRBV19 with TRBJ2-1; 7 nucleotides agree with TRBD1. Looked up from germline, CDR1 is LNHDA and CDR2 is SQIVND (reference sequence). CDR3 size: 18 residues. V shed 4 bases, J shed 10 bases, and the junction held 22 bases outside the gene matches. This CDR3 is CASSTSAATWDSSLEQFF. The CDR3 DNA follows: TGTGCCAGTAGTACTTCCGCGGCGACCTGGGACAGTTCTCTGGAGCAGTTCTTC. The full variable domain, rest sourced from reference TRBV19 and TRBJ2-1, is DGGITQSPKYLFRKEGQNVTLSCEQNLNHDAMYWYRQDPGQGLRLIYYSQIVNDFQKGDIAEGYSVSREKKESFPLTVTSAQKNPTAFYLCASSTSAATWDSSLEQFFGPGTRLTVL.

The chain joins TRBV5-6 to TRBJ1-2; possibly TRBD1 for D (6 bases). With 7 bases removed from V and 4 bases from J, the gap between germline ends came to 11 bases. Germline CDR1 and CDR2: SGHDT and YYEEEE. The CDR3 spans 12 residues. The CDR3 nucleotides are TGTGCCAGCTCGACAGGAGGCTATGGCTACACCTTC. Residues: CASSTGGYGYTF. Supplemented by reference TRBV5-6 and TRBJ1-2, the full variable domain reads DAGVTQSPTHLIKTRGQQVTLRCSPKSGHDTVSWYQQALGQGPQFIFQYYEEEERQRGNFPDRFSGHQFPNYSSELNVNALLLGDSALYLCASSTGGYGYTFGSGTRLTVV.

The chain couples TRBV6-1 to TRBJ1-1, with a possible D match to TRBD1 (6 bases). The germline CDR1 and CDR2 sequences are MNHNS and SASEGT. The CDR3 is made up of 14 amino acids. Trimming took 6 bases from V and 1 from J, leaving 12 bases between them. The CDR3: CASRIRDTNTEAFF. The DNA for the CDR3 is TGTGCCAGCAGGATCCGGGACACGAACACTGAAGCTTTCTTT.

The rearrangement uses TRBV10-3 and TRBJ1-2; D possibly corresponds to TRBD1 (6 bases). V lost 10 bases and J 4 bases, leaving 13 bases between the germline ends. The CDR3 totals 12 residues. CDR1 is ENHRY and CDR2 is SYGVKD in the germline V gene. CDR3 bases: TGTGCCACTCAACAGGGCCTCTATGGCTACACCTTC. It encodes CATQQGLYGYTF.

The CDR3 reads CASSLTSGEIGELFF. Here the CDR3 DNA reads TGTGCCAGCAGCCTCACCTCCGGGGAAATCGGGGAGCTGTTTTTT. The J gene is TRBJ2-2, the V gene TRBV11-3, with D tentatively TRBD2 (5 bases). V lost 5 bases and J 7 bases, leaving 17 bases between the germline ends. The CDR3 loop spans 15 amino acids. Germline assignment: CDR1 SGHNT and CDR2 YENEEA.

The CDR3 sequence is CASSSPLWRGGSGANVLTF. In nucleotides, the CDR3 is TGTGCCAGTAGTAGCCCCTTGTGGCGGGGGGGCTCTGGGGCCAACGTCCTGACTTTC. The gene calls are TRBV19 and TRBJ2-6; TRBD2 matches 9 bases. The CDR3 extends over 19 amino acids. J was trimmed by 0 bases and V by 4 bases; bases with no gene match: 10. Germline CDR1 LNHDA, CDR2 SQIVND (reference sequence).

The chain links TRBV19 to TRBJ2-7; no clear D gene. V lost 2 bases to trimming and J lost 5 bases, with 10 bases between them. CDR1 is LNHDA, CDR2 SQIVND, per germline (reference sequence). This CDR3 contains 13 residues. In DNA form, the CDR3 reads TGTGCCAGTAGTATAAGGAGTGAGAACGAGCAGTACTTC. This sequence encodes CASSIRSENEQYF.

The genes are TRBV11-2 and TRBJ2-1, with 9 bases lining up with TRBD2. The CDR3 totals 15 residues. The ends lost 5 bases at V and 2 bases at J; junction bases unmatched: 4. The germline V gene encodes CDR1 SGHAT and CDR2 FQNNGV. For the CDR3, the DNA is TGTGCCAGCAGCCCTACTAGCGGGCCCTACAATGAGCAGTTCTTC. It is translated as CASSPTSGPYNEQFF.

This sequence joins TRBV19 and TRBJ2-1, with D maybe TRBD1 (5 bases). Germline V lookup: CDR1 LNHDA, CDR2 SQIVND (reference sequence). The CDR3 spans 13 residues. The V end lost 5 bases, the J end lost 4 bases, and 9 bases lay between the germline ends. The CDR3 loop is CASSQRQYNEQFF. As DNA, the CDR3 is TGTGCCAGTAGTCAACGACAGTACAATGAGCAGTTCTTC.